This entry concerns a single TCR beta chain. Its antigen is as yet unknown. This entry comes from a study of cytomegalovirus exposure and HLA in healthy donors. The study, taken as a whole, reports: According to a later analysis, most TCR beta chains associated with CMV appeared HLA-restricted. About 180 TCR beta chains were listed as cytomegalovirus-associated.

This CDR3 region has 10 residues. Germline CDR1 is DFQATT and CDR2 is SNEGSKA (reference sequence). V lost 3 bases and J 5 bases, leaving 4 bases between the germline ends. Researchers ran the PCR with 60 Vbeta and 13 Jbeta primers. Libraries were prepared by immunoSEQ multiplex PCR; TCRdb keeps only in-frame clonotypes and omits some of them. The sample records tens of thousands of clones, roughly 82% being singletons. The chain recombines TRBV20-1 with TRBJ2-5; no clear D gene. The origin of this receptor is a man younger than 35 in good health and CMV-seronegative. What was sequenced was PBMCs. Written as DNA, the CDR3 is TGCAGTGCTAGTCTGGAGACCCAGTACTTC. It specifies CSASLETQYF.